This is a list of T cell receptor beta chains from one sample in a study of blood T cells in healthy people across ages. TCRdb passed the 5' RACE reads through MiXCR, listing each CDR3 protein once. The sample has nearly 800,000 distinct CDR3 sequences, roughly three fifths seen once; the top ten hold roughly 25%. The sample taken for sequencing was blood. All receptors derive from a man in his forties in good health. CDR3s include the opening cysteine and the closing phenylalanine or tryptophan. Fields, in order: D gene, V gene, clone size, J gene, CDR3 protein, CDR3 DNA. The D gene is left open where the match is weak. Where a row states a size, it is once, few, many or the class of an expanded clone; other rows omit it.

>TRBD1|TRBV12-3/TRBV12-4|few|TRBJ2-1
CASSRTGAYNEQFF
TGTGCCAGCAGTCGGACAGGGGCGTACAATGAGCAGTTCTTC
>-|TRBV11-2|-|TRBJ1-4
CASSLAPRGATNEKLFF
TGTGCCAGCAGCTTAGCCCCAAGGGGGGCCACTAATGAAAAACTGTTTTTT
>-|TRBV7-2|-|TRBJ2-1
CASSPRGRGRGDEQFF
TGTGCCAGCAGCCCCCGTGGGCGGGGCAGGGGGGATGAGCAGTTCTTC
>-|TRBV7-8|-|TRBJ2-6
CASSLARLARSGANVLTF
TGTGCCAGCAGCTTAGCCAGATTAGCCCGTTCTGGGGCCAACGTCCTGACTTTC
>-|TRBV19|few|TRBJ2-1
CASSLVGGIGEQFF
TGTGCCAGTAGCCTAGTTGGAGGGATTGGTGAGCAGTTCTTC
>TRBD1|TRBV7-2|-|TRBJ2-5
CASSSAGGTGQETQYF
TGTGCCAGCAGCTCCGCTGGGGGGACAGGACAAGAGACCCAGTACTTC
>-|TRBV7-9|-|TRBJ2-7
CAGGASETYEQYF
TGTGCCGGGGGAGCTAGCGAGACCTACGAGCAGTACTTC
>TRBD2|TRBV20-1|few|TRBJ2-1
CSAPSAGGSYNEQFF
TGCAGTGCTCCATCCGCGGGGGGCTCCTACAATGAGCAGTTCTTC
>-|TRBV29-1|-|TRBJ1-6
CSVAKDYNSPLHF
TGCAGCGTTGCGAAGGACTATAATTCACCCCTCCACTTT
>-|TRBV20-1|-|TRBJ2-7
CSARDQRGNDEQYF
TGCAGTGCTAGAGATCAACGGGGAAACGACGAGCAGTACTTC
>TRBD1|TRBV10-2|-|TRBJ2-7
CASSEGTGDEQYF
TGCGCCAGCAGCGAAGGGACAGGGGACGAGCAGTACTTC
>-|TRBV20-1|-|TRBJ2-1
CSARHHNEQFF
TGCAGTGCTAGACACCACAATGAGCAGTTCTTC
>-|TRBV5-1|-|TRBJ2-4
CASSLVRGASAKNIQYF
TGCGCCAGCAGCTTGGTTCGGGGGGCTTCAGCCAAAAACATTCAGTACTTC
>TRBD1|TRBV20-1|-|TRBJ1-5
CSARGRTGGNQPQHF
TGCAGTGCTAGAGGGAGGACAGGAGGCAATCAGCCCCAGCATTTT
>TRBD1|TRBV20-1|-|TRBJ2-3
CSAEPDRGRADTQYF
TGCAGTGCTGAGCCGGACAGGGGGCGTGCAGATACGCAGTATTTT
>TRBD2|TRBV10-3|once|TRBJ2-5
CAIGTSGRPASQETQYF
TGTGCCATCGGGACTAGCGGGCGACCTGCGAGCCAAGAGACCCAGTACTTC
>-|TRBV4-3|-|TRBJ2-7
CASSQDRPASYEQYF
TGCGCCAGCAGCCAAGATCGGCCAGCGTCCTACGAGCAGTACTTC
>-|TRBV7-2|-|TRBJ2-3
CASSPWGGQYERRTDTQYF
TGTGCCAGCAGCCCCTGGGGGGGGCAGTACGAGCGGCGCACAGATACGCAGTATTTT
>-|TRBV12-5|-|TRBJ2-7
CASGQWSVTEQYF
TGTGCTAGTGGCCAATGGTCCGTGACCGAGCAGTACTTC
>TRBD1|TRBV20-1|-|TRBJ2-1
CSAPRGGTGGTYNEQFF
TGCAGTGCCCCCAGGGGCGGGACAGGGGGCACCTACAATGAGCAGTTCTTC
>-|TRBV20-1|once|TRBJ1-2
CSARGVGGYGYTF
TGCAGTGCTAGAGGGGTGGGGGGATATGGCTACACCTTC
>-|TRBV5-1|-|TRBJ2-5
CASSLISDILPGETQYF
TGCGCCAGCAGCTTAATCAGCGACATCCTCCCTGGGGAGACCCAGTACTTC
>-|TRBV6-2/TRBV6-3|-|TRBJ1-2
CASSYRGVQGYTF
TGTGCCAGCAGTTATCGTGGGGTACAGGGCTACACCTTC
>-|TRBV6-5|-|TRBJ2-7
CASSSQQGYEQYF
TGTGCCAGCAGTTCCCAACAGGGATACGAGCAGTACTTC
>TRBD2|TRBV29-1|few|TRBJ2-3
CSCSGSVADTQYF
TGCAGCTGCAGCGGGAGTGTCGCAGATACGCAGTATTTT
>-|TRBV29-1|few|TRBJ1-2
CSVATTYGYTF
TGCAGCGTTGCGACAACCTATGGCTACACCTTC
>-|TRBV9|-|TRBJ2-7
CASSPRGVVYEQYF
TGTGCCAGCAGCCCCCGCGGGGTAGTTTACGAGCAGTACTTC
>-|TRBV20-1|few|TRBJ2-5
CSARADGVKETQYF
TGCAGTGCTAGAGCAGACGGCGTGAAAGAGACCCAGTACTTC
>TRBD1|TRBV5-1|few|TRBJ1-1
CASSYRSGTEVEAFF
TGCGCCAGCAGCTACCGCTCCGGGACAGAAGTTGAAGCTTTCTTT
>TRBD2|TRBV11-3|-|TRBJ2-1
CASEGSGRTNNEQFF
TGTGCCAGCGAGGGTAGCGGGAGGACCAACAATGAGCAGTTCTTC
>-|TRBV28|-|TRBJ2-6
CASSGRERFSGANVLTF
TGTGCCAGCAGTGGCAGGGAAAGGTTCTCTGGGGCCAACGTCCTGACTTTC
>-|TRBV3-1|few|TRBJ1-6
CASSQGIGEGNSPLHF
TGTGCCAGCAGCCAAGGGATAGGGGAGGGAAATTCACCCCTCCACTTT
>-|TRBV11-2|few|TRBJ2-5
CASSLDSIALETQYF
TGTGCCAGCAGCTTGGACTCGATCGCGTTAGAGACCCAGTACTTC
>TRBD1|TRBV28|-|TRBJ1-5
CASSITGAFNQPQHF
TGTGCCAGCAGTATTACAGGGGCCTTCAATCAGCCCCAGCATTTT
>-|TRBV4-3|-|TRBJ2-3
CASSQLTGEGDTQYF
TGCGCCAGCAGCCAACTAACAGGGGAGGGAGATACGCAGTATTTT
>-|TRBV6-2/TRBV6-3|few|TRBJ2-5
CASRLQGAQYF
TGTGCCAGCAGATTACAGGGAGCCCAGTACTTC
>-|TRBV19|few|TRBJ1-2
CASIGSSVINWGYTF
TGTGCCAGTATCGGCTCAAGCGTGATAAACTGGGGCTACACCTTC
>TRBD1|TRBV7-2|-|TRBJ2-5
CASSSRTGPVQETQYF
TGTGCCAGCAGCTCACGGACAGGGCCTGTACAAGAGACCCAGTACTTC
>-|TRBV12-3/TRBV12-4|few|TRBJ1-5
CASSAQGEGNQPQHF
TGTGCCAGCAGTGCACAGGGAGAAGGCAATCAGCCCCAGCATTTT
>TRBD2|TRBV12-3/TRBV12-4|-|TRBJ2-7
CASSFQGSGRASYEQYF
TGTGCCAGCAGTTTTCAGGGTAGCGGGAGAGCAAGTTACGAGCAGTACTTC
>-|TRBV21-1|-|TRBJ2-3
CASSKEGSGRNRTDTQYF
TGTGCCAGCAGCAAAGAGGGTAGCGGGAGAAATCGGACAGATACGCAGTATTTT
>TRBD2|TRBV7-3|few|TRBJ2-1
CASSQSGLAGGSDEQFF
TGTGCCAGCAGCCAAAGCGGTTTAGCGGGAGGTTCCGATGAGCAGTTCTTC